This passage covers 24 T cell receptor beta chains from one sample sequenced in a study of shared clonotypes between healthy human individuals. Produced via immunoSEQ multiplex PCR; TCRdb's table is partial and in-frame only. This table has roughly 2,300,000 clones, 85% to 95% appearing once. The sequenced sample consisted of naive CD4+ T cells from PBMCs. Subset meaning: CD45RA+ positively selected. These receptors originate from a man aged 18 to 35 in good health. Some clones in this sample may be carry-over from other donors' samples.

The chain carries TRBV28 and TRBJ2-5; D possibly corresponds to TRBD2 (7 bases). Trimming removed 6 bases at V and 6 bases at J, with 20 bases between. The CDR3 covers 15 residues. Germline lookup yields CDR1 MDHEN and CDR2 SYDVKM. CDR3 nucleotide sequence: TGTGCCAGCAGACTAGGGGGGGGCTTCGCTAAGACCCAGTACTTC. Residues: CASRLGGGFAKTQYF.

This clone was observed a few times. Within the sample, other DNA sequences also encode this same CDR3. The CDR3 reads CSARDRGEAFF. CDR3 nucleotide sequence: TGCAGTGCTAGAGATCGGGGAGAGGCTTTCTTT. The rearrangement links TRBV20-1 to TRBJ1-1, with no clear D. Germline CDR1 and CDR2: DFQATT and SNEGSKA (reference sequence). The V end lost 0 bases, the J end lost 11 bases, and 10 bases lay between the germline ends. The CDR3 is made up of 11 amino acids.

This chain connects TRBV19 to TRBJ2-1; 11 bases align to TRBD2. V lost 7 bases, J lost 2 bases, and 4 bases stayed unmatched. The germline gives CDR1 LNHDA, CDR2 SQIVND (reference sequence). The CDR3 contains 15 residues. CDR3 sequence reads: CASTPGLAAYNEQFF. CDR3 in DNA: TGTGCCAGTACCCCGGGACTAGCGGCCTACAATGAGCAGTTCTTC.

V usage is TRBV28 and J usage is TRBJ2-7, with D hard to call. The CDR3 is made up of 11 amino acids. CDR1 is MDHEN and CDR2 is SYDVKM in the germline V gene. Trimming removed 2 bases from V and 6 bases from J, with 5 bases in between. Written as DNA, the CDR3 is TGTGCCAGCAGTTTAATGGGCGAGCAGTACTTC. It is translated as CASSLMGEQYF.

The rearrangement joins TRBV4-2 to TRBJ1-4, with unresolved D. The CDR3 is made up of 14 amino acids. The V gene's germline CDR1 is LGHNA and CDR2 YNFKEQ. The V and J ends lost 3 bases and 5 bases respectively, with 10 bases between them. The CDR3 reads CASSQPEPNEKLFF. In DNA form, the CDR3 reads TGTGCCAGCAGCCAGCCGGAGCCCAATGAAAAACTGTTTTTT.

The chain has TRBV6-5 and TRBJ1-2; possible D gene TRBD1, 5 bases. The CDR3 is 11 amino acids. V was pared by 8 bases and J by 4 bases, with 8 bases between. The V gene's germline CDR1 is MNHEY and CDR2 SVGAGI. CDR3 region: CASQGGYGYTF. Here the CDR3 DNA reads TGTGCCAGCCAGGGAGGCTATGGCTACACCTTC.

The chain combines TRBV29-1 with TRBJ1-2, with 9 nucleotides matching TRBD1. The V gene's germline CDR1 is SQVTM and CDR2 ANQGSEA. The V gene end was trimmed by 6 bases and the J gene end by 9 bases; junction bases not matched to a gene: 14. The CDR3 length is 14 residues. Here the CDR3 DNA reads TGCAGCGTCGACAGGTCGGACAGGGGCGATCGCTACACCTTC. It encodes CSVDRSDRGDRYTF.

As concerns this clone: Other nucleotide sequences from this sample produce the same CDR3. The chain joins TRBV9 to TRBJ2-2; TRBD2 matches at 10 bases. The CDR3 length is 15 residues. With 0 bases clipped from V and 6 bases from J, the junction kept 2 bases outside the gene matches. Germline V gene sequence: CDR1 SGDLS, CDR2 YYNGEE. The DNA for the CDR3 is TGTGCCAGCAGCGTAGAGCTAGCGGGAGCCGGGGAGCTGTTTTTT. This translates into CASSVELAGAGELFF.

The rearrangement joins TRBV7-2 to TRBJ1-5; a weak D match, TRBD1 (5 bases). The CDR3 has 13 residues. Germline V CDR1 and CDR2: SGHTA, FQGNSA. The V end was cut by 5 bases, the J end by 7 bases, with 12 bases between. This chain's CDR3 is CASSPHGGQPQHF. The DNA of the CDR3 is TGTGCCAGCAGCCCCCATGGGGGGCAGCCCCAGCATTTT.

DNA of the CDR3: TGTGCCAGCAGCCGGCGGGACAGGGAACTGTTTTTT. This codes for CASSRRDRELFF. The J gene is TRBJ1-4, the V gene TRBV5-8; 9 nucleotides align to TRBD1. This CDR3 region has 12 residues. V lost 4 bases, J lost 12 bases, and 4 bases stayed unmatched. Germline V CDR1 and CDR2: SGHTS, YDEGEE.

The CDR3 sequence is CASSNGLAGDPFF. The CDR3 DNA is TGCGCCAGCAGCAACGGTCTAGCGGGAGATCCGTTCTTC. This chain joins TRBV5-1 and TRBJ2-1; 10 nucleotides align to TRBD2. CDR1 and CDR2 from the germline V gene are SGHRS and YFSETQ. The CDR3 is made up of 13 amino acids. Trimming removed 4 bases from V and 15 bases from J; junction bases left unmatched: 10.

CDR3 protein: CASCATNEKLFF. In nucleotides, the CDR3 is TGTGCCAGCTGTGCAACTAATGAAAAACTGTTTTTT. The chain links TRBV6-5 to TRBJ1-4; D remains ambiguous. Trimming stripped 8 bases from V and 0 bases from J, with 4 bases between. The CDR3 is 12 residues long. Germline CDR1 is MNHEY and CDR2 is SVGAGI.

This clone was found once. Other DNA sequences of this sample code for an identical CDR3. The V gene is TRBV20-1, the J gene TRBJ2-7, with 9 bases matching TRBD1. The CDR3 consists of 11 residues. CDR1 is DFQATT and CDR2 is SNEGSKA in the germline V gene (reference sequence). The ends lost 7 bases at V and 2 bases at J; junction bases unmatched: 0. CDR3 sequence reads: CSGQGAYEQYF. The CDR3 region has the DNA TGCAGTGGACAGGGGGCCTACGAGCAGTACTTC.

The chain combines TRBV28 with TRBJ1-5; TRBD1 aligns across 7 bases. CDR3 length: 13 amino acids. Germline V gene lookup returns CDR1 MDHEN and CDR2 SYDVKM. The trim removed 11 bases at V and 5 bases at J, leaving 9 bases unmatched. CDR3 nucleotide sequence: TGTGCCTCCAGGGGGGGGATTTATCAGCCCCAGCATTTT. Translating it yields CASRGGIYQPQHF.

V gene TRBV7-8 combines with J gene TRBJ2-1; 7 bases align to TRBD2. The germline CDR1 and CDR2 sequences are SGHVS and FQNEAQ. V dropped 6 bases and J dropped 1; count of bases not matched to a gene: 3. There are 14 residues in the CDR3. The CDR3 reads CASRREMSYNEQFF. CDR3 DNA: TGTGCCAGCAGGCGGGAGATGTCCTACAATGAGCAGTTCTTC.

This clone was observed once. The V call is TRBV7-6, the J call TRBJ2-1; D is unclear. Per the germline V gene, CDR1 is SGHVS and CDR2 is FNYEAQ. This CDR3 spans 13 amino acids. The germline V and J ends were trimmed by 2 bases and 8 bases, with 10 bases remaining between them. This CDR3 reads CASSLLVSHEQFF. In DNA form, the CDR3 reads TGTGCCAGCAGCTTACTAGTCTCCCATGAGCAGTTCTTC.

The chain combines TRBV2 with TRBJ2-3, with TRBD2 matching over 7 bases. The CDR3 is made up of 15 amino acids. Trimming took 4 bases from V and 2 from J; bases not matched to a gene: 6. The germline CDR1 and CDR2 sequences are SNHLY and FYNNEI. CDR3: CASSAAGVPTDTQYF. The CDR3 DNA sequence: TGTGCCAGCAGTGCGGCGGGGGTACCCACAGATACGCAGTATTTT.

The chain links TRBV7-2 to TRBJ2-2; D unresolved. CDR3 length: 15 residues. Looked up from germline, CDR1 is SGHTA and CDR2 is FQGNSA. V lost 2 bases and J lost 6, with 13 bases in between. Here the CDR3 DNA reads TGTGCCAGCAGCTTAAATTTACGAGGCGCCGGGGAGCTGTTTTTT. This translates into CASSLNLRGAGELFF.

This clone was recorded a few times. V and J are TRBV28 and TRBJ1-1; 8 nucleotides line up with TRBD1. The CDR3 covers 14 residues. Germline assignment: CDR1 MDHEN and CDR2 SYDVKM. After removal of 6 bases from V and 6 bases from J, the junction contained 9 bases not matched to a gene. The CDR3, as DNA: TGTGCCAGCAGGGGAACGACAGGGGCCCCTGAAGCTTTCTTT. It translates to CASRGTTGAPEAFF.

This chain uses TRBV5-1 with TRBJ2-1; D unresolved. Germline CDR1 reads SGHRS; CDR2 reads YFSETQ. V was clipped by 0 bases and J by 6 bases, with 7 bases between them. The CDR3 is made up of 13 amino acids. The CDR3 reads CASSLAPVNEQFF. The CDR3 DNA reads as TGCGCCAGCAGCTTGGCCCCCGTCAATGAGCAGTTCTTC.

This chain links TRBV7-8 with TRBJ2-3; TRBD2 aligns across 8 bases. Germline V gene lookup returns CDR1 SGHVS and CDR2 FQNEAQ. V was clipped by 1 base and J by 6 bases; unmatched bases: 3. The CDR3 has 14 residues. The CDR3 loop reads CASSLGLASDTQYF. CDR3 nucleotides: TGTGCCAGCAGCTTAGGACTAGCGTCGGATACGCAGTATTTT.

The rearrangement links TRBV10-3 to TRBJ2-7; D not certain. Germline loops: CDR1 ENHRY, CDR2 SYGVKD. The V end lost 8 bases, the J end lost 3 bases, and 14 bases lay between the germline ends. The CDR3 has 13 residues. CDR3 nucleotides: TGTGCCATCTCCTTTAGTTCCAGCTACGAGCAGTACTTC. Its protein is CAISFSSSYEQYF.

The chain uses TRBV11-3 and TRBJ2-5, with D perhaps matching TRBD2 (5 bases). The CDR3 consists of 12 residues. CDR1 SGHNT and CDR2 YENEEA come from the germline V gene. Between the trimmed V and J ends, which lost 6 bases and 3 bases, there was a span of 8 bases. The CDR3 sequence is CASSYGEETQYF. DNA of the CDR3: TGTGCCAGCAGTTACGGGGAAGAGACCCAGTACTTC.

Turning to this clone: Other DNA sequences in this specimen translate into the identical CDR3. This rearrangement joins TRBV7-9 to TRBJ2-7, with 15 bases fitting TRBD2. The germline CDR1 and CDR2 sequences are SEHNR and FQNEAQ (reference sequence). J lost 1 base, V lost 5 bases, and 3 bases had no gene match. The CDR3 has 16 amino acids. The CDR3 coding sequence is TGTGCCAGCAGCCTAGGACTAGCGGGAGGGTCCTACGAGCAGTACTTC. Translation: CASSLGLAGGSYEQYF.